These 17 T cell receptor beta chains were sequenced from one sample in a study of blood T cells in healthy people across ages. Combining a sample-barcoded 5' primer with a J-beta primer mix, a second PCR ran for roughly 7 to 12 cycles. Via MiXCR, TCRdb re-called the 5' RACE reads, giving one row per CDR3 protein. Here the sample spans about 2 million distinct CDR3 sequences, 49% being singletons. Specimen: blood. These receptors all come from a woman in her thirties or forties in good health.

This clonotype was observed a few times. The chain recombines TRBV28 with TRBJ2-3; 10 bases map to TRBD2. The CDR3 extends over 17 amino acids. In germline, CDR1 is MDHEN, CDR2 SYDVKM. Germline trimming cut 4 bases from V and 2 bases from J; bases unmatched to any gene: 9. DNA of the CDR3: TGTGCCAGCAGTTACTCCAAGCTAGCGGGGGACACAGATACGCAGTATTTT. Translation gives CASSYSKLAGDTDTQYF.

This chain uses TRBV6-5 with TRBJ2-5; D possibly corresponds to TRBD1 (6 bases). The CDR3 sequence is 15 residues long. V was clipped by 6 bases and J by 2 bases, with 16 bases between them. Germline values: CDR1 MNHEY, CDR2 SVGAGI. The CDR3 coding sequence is TGTGCCAGCAGGCCCAGGGGTTTGGGTCAAGAGACCCAGTACTTC. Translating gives CASRPRGLGQETQYF.

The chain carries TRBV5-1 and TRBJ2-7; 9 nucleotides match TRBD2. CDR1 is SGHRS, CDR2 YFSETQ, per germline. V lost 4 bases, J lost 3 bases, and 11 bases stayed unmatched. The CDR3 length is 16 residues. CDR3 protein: CASSRDSGGGFYEQYF. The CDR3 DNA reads TGCGCCAGCAGCAGGGATAGCGGGGGAGGGTTCTACGAGCAGTACTTC.

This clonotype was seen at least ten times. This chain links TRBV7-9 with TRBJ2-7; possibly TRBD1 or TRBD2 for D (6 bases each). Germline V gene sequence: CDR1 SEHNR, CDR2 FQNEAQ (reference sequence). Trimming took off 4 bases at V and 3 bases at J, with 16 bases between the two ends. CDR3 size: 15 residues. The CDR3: CASSSRGVSDYEQYF. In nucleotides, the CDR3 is TGTGCCAGCAGCTCGAGGGGGGTTTCAGACTACGAGCAGTACTTC.

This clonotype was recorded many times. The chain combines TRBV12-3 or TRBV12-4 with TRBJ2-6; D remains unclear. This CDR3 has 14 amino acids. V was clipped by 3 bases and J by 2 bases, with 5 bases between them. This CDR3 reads CASSFAAGANVLTF. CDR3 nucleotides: TGTGCCAGCAGTTTCGCAGCTGGGGCCAACGTCCTGACTTTC.

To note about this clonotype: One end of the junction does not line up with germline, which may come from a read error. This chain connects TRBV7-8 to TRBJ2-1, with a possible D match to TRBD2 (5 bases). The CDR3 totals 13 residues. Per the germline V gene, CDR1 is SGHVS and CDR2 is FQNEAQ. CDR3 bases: TGTGCTAGCAGCTTAGTGGCGGGCGGTGAGCAGTTCTTC. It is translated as CASSLVAGGEQFF.

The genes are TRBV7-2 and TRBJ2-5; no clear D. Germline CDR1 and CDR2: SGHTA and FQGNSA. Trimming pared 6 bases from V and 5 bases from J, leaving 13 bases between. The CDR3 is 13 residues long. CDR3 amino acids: CASRGRAMETQYF. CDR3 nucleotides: TGTGCCAGCAGAGGTCGAGCAATGGAGACCCAGTACTTC.

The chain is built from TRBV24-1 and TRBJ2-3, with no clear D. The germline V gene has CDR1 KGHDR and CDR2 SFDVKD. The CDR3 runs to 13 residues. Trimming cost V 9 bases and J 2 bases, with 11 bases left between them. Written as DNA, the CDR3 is TGTGCCACCGGCGGTACCACCACAGATACGCAGTATTTT. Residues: CATGGTTTDTQYF.

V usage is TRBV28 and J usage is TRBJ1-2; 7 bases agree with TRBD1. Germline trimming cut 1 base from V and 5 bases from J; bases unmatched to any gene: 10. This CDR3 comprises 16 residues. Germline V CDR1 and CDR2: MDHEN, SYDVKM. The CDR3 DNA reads TGTGCCAGCAGTTTATTAGGGGGCAAATTGGGATATGGCTACACCTTC. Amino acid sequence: CASSLLGGKLGYGYTF.

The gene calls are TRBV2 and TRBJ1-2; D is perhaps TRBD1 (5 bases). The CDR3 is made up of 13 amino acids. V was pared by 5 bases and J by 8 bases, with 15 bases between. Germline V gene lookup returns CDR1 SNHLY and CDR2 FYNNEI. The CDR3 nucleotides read TGTGCCAGCAGTTCCCAAATAACAGGAGGCTACACCTTC. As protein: CASSSQITGGYTF. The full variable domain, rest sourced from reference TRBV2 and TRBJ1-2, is EPEVTQTPSHQVTQMGQEVILRCVPISNHLYFYWYRQILGQKVEFLVSFYNNEISEKSEIFDDQFSVERPDGSNFTLKIRSTKLEDSAMYFCASSSQITGGYTFGSGTRLTVV.

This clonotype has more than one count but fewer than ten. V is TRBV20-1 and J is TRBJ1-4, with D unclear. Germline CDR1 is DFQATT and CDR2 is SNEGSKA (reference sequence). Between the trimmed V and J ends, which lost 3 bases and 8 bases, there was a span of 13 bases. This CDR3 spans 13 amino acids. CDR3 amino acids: CSASPGRVEKLFF. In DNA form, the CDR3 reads TGCAGTGCTAGCCCCGGACGGGTAGAAAAACTGTTTTTT.

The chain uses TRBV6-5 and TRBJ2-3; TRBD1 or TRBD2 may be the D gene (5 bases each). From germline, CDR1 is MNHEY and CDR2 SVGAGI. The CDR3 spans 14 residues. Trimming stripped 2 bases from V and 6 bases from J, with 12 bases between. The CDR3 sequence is CASSYGGFGDTQYF. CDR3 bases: TGTGCCAGCAGTTACGGGGGATTCGGGGATACGCAGTATTTT.

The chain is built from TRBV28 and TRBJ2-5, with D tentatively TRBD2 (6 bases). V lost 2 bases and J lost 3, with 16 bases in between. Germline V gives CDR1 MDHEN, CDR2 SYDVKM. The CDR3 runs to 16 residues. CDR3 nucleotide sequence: TGTGCCAGCAGTTTAACGGGAGCCATACCGAAAGAGACCCAGTACTTC. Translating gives CASSLTGAIPKETQYF.

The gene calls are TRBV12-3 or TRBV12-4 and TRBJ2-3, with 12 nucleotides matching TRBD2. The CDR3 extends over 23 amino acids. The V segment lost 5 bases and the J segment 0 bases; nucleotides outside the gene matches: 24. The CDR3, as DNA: TGTGCCAGCAGTCACCACCTCTTACTAGCGGGGGGCCACGTATCGCCTAGCACAGATACGCAGTATTTT. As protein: CASSHHLLLAGGHVSPSTDTQYF.

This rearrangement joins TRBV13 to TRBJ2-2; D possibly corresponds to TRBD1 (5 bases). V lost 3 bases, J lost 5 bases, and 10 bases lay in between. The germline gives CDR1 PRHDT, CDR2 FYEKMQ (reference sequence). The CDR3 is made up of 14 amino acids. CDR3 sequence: CASSFPGLTGELFF. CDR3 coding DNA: TGTGCCAGCAGCTTTCCAGGGCTGACCGGGGAGCTGTTTTTT.

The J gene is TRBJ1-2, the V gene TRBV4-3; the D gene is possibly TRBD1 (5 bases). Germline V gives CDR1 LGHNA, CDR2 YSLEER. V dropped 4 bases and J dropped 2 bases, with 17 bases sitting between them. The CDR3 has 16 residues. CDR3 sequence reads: CASSLGMGEMNYGYTF. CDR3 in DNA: TGCGCCAGCAGCCTGGGGATGGGGGAGATGAACTATGGCTACACCTTC.

CDR3 loop: CASSPRPGGGSYEQYF. CDR3 sequence (DNA): TGTGCCAGCAGCCCCAGGCCAGGGGGGGGATCCTACGAGCAGTACTTC. V and J are TRBV11-1 and TRBJ2-7; D tentatively fits TRBD1 or TRBD2 (7 bases each). Germline V gene lookup returns CDR1 SGHAT and CDR2 FQDESV (reference sequence). V shed 5 bases and J shed 1 base, with 18 bases lying between them. There are 16 residues in the CDR3.